The source of this T cell receptor beta chain is a study of cytomegalovirus exposure and HLA in healthy donors. Use of 60 Vbeta and 13 Jbeta primers characterized the PCR. Assay: immunoSEQ multiplex PCR; the TCRdb copy retains only in-frame clones and omits some. The sample lists approximately 90,000 clones, about 60% occurring once. This CDR3 region has 15 residues. Germline V gene lookup returns CDR1 SEHNR and CDR2 FQNEAQ (reference sequence). Trimming took off 6 bases at V and 5 bases at J, with 17 bases between the two ends. Sequencing was performed on PBMCs. This sequence was found in a woman aged 25 to 45 in good health and CMV-seronegative. This chain joins TRBV7-9 and TRBJ2-1; D is possibly TRBD1 (6 bases). The CDR3 here is CASRIRGKLDNEQFF. CDR3 in DNA: TGTGCCAGCAGAATTAGGGGGAAATTGGACAATGAGCAGTTCTTC.